The 20 T cell receptor beta chains below come from one sample, sequenced in a study of healthy donors' naive CD4 and CD8 T cells. TCR libraries were built from 450 to 650 ng of total RNA by linear amplification. In TCRdb, the reads were re-called with MiXCR into one record per CDR3 protein. The profile shows 180,000 or so distinct CDR3 sequences, around 70% of them singletons. Sequences were obtained from naive CD4+ and CD8+ T cells sorted from blood, pooled from several donors. The receptor set was obtained from a pool of human donors in good health; the sample pools cells from several healthy donors.

The V gene is TRBV27, the J gene TRBJ1-1; unclear D gene. This CDR3 is 13 amino acids long. Germline V gene data show CDR1 as MNHEY and CDR2 as SMNVEV (reference sequence). V dropped 0 bases and J dropped 8 bases, with 10 bases sitting between them. CDR3 nucleotide sequence: TGTGCCAGCAGTTTATCGATTGACTTCGAAGCTTTCTTT. As protein: CASSLSIDFEAFF.

V gene TRBV7-8 combines with J gene TRBJ2-3, with 8 bases aligning to TRBD2. The ends lost 2 bases at V and 4 bases at J; junction bases unmatched: 11. The CDR3 contains 17 residues. CDR1 is SGHVS, CDR2 FQNEAQ, per germline. The CDR3 nucleotides read TGTGCCAGCAGCTTATTTTATGTCGGGAGGGCTTCAGATACGCAGTATTTT. Translation: CASSLFYVGRASDTQYF.

The chain employs TRBV10-3 and TRBJ1-1; no clear D. CDR3 length equals 12 residues. Germline assignment: CDR1 ENHRY and CDR2 SYGVKD. The V and J ends lost 10 bases and 0 bases respectively, with 9 bases between them. The CDR3 DNA sequence: TGTGCCAACCGGGGAATGAACACTGAAGCTTTCTTT. This gives the protein CANRGMNTEAFF.

Written as DNA, the CDR3 is TGTGCCAGCAGTTACTCAGGGAACGGTCAGCCCCAGCATTTT. Its translation is CASSYSGNGQPQHF. The V gene is TRBV6-5, the J gene TRBJ1-5; unclear D gene. Deletions cut 0 bases from V and 6 bases from J, with 9 bases between. Germline V gene data show CDR1 as MNHEY and CDR2 as SVGAGI. This CDR3 region has 14 residues.

The CDR3 nucleotides are TGTGCCACCGCCAGGGGTCCGAACACTGAAGCTTTCTTT. This gives the protein CATARGPNTEAFF. The V gene is TRBV6-5, the J gene TRBJ1-1, with D possibly being TRBD1 (6 bases). Trimming shortened V by 10 bases and J by 1 base, and 13 bases separated the two germline ends. Germline CDR1 MNHEY, CDR2 SVGAGI. The CDR3 covers 13 residues.

This chain uses TRBV27 with TRBJ1-2; TRBD1 might be the D (5 bases). With 5 bases removed from V and 4 bases from J, the gap between germline ends came to 11 bases. This CDR3 region has 13 residues. Germline CDR1 and CDR2: MNHEY and SMNVEV (reference sequence). The CDR3 nucleotides are TGTGCCAGCAGTACCCGGGGACCCTATGGCTACACCTTC. Translating it yields CASSTRGPYGYTF.

CDR3 in DNA: TGTGCCAGTAGTATCCGCCTGGGATCACCCCTCCACTTT. Protein sequence: CASSIRLGSPLHF. The V and J genes are TRBV19 and TRBJ1-6; no clear D gene. With 3 bases removed from V and 10 bases from J, the gap between germline ends came to 10 bases. Per germline, CDR1 LNHDA and CDR2 SQIVND (reference sequence). The CDR3 has 13 amino acids. The full variable domain, its missing parts supplied by reference TRBV19 and TRBJ1-6, is DGGITQSPKYLFRKEGQNVTLSCEQNLNHDAMYWYRQDPGQGLRLIYYSQIVNDFQKGDIAEGYSVSREKKESFPLTVTSAQKNPTAFYLCASSIRLGSPLHFGNGTRLTVT.

The chain employs TRBV19 and TRBJ2-2, with D unresolved. Germline V CDR1 and CDR2: LNHDA, SQIVND (reference sequence). This CDR3 contains 14 residues. The ends were cut back, 4 bases at V and 0 bases at J, with 6 bases in the middle. The CDR3, as DNA: TGTGCCAGTAGTAGAAGTTCGAACACCGGGGAGCTGTTTTTT. Protein product: CASSRSSNTGELFF.

The V gene is TRBV29-1, the J gene TRBJ2-7, with D perhaps matching TRBD1 or TRBD2 (5 bases each). Germline V lookup: CDR1 SQVTM, CDR2 ANQGSEA. The CDR3 loop spans 14 amino acids. Trimming took off 0 bases at V and 2 bases at J, with 11 bases between the two ends. CDR3 region: CSVEEEGRAYEQYF. For the CDR3, the DNA is TGCAGCGTTGAAGAAGAGGGCAGGGCCTACGAGCAGTACTTC.

This clonotype was found a few times. This chain uses TRBV29-1 with TRBJ1-4; D is unresolved. Trimming removed 0 bases at V and 8 bases at J, with 13 bases between. Germline CDR1 and CDR2: SQVTM and ANQGSEA. This CDR3 has 14 amino acids. The CDR3 DNA is TGCAGCGTTGAAGAGGGTGGAGAAGGAGAAAAACTGTTTTTT. This translates into CSVEEGGEGEKLFF. Full variable domain (missing parts from reference TRBV29-1 and TRBJ1-4): SAVISQKPSRDICQRGTSLTIQCQVDSQVTMMFWYRQQPGQSLTLIATANQGSEATYESGFVIDKFPISRPNLTFSTLTVSNMSPEDSSIYLCSVEEGGEGEKLFFGSGTQLSVL.

This chain links TRBV6-6 with TRBJ1-3; 12 nucleotides match TRBD1. V dropped 7 bases and J dropped 2; count of bases not matched to a gene: 3. Germline values: CDR1 MNHNY, CDR2 SVGAGI (reference sequence). The CDR3 is 15 amino acids. The CDR3 DNA is TGTGCCAGCACGGGGGACAGGGGGCCTGGAAACACCATATATTTT. Translation: CASTGDRGPGNTIYF.

This sequence joins TRBV5-4 and TRBJ2-7; 11 positions match TRBD2. This CDR3 has 14 amino acids. Germline V gives CDR1 SGHNT, CDR2 YYREEE (reference sequence). The J segment lost 3 bases and the V segment lost 4 bases, leaving 3 bases of the junction unmatched. In DNA, the CDR3 is TGTGCCAGCAGCCGGGGACTAGCGGTCTACGAGCAGTACTTC. It yields the protein CASSRGLAVYEQYF.

The chain uses TRBV5-1 and TRBJ2-7; D is unclear. V was shortened by 5 bases and J by 2 bases, with 11 bases between the two germline ends. Germline CDR1 SGHRS, CDR2 YFSETQ. This CDR3 has 13 amino acids. CDR3 region: CASRSTLAYEQYF. The CDR3, as DNA: TGCGCCAGCAGATCCACTCTCGCCTACGAGCAGTACTTC.

The rearrangement uses TRBV29-1 and TRBJ1-3, with 7 positions matching TRBD1. The CDR3 runs 14 residues. Trimming at V came to 3 bases and at J to 2 bases, leaving 4 bases not matched to a gene. Germline values: CDR1 SQVTM, CDR2 ANQGSEA. The CDR3 here is CSVDGRGTGNTIYF. The CDR3 nucleotides are TGCAGCGTTGATGGCAGGGGGACTGGAAACACCATATATTTT. Based on the CDR3 plus reference TRBV29-1 and TRBJ1-3, the full variable domain is SAVISQKPSRDICQRGTSLTIQCQVDSQVTMMFWYRQQPGQSLTLIATANQGSEATYESGFVIDKFPISRPNLTFSTLTVSNMSPEDSSIYLCSVDGRGTGNTIYFGEGSWLTVV.

The table lists this clonotype with a few counts. The J gene is TRBJ2-6, the V gene TRBV11-2; D is possibly TRBD1 (5 bases). The V end was cut by 4 bases, the J end by 4 bases, with 14 bases between. CDR3 length equals 16 residues. Germline V gene data show CDR1 as SGHAT and CDR2 as FQNNGV. In nucleotides, the CDR3 is TGTGCCAGCAGCTCACCCGCCAGGGCCGGGGCCAACGTCCTGACTTTC. Its translation is CASSSPARAGANVLTF.

The chain joins TRBV20-1 to TRBJ1-1; D gene unclear. Germline CDR1 is DFQATT and CDR2 is SNEGSKA (reference sequence). The length of the CDR3 is 15 residues. The ends were cut back, 0 bases at V and 1 base at J, with 12 bases in the middle. The CDR3 loop is CSARDQRRRNTEAFF. CDR3 coding DNA: TGCAGTGCTAGAGATCAGAGACGCCGGAACACTGAAGCTTTCTTT.

This clonotype was found a few times. The V gene is TRBV27, the J gene TRBJ2-7; D ambiguous. V shed 1 base and J shed 1 base, with 8 bases lying between them. Germline CDR1 and CDR2: MNHEY and SMNVEV (reference sequence). CDR3 length equals 14 residues. This chain's CDR3 is CASSLYGKSYEQYF. CDR3 in DNA: TGTGCCAGCAGTTTATATGGCAAATCCTACGAGCAGTACTTC.

This sequence joins TRBV14 and TRBJ1-1; tentative D call: TRBD1 (5 bases). This CDR3 contains 11 residues. Deletions cut 2 bases from V and 8 bases from J, with 6 bases between. Germline-derived CDR1 and CDR2 are SGHDN and FVKESK. The CDR3 DNA reads as TGTGCCAGCAGCCAATCAGGGGAAGCTTTCTTT. It codes for CASSQSGEAFF.

CDR3 sequence: CASGLVGTPVTF. The CDR3 nucleotides are TGTGCTAGTGGTTTGGTGGGGACACCTGTTACCTTC. This chain uses TRBV12-5 with TRBJ1-2; the D gene is possibly TRBD1 (6 bases). Trimming pared 0 bases from V and 14 bases from J, leaving 13 bases between. Per the germline V gene, CDR1 is LGHNT and CDR2 is FRNRAP. CDR3 length equals 12 residues.

The V and J genes are TRBV19 and TRBJ2-6; possibly TRBD1 or TRBD2 for D (5 bases each). This CDR3 spans 15 amino acids. V lost 3 bases, J lost 4 bases, and 10 bases lay in between. Germline-derived CDR1 and CDR2 are LNHDA and SQIVND (reference sequence). The CDR3 nucleotides read TGTGCCAGTAGTATTAACGGGGCCGGGGCCAACGTCCTGACTTTC. It encodes CASSINGAGANVLTF. Combining the CDR3 with reference TRBV19 and TRBJ2-6 gives the whole variable domain DGGITQSPKYLFRKEGQNVTLSCEQNLNHDAMYWYRQDPGQGLRLIYYSQIVNDFQKGDIAEGYSVSREKKESFPLTVTSAQKNPTAFYLCASSINGAGANVLTFGAGSRLTVL.